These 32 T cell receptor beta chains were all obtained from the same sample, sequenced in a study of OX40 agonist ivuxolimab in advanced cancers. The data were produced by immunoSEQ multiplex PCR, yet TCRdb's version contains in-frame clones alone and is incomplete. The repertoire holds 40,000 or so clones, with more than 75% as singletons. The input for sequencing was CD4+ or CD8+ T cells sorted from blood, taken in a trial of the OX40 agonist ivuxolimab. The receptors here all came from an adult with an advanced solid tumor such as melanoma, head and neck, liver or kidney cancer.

CDR3 amino acids: CASQPGLALETQYF. The CDR3 DNA is TGTGCCAGTCAGCCGGGACTAGCGCTGGAGACCCAGTACTTC. This chain uses TRBV6-5 with TRBJ2-5; 10 bases agree with TRBD2. J gave up 5 bases and V 9 bases, and 9 bases lay outside the gene matches. There are 14 residues in the CDR3. Germline CDR1 is MNHEY and CDR2 is SVGAGI.

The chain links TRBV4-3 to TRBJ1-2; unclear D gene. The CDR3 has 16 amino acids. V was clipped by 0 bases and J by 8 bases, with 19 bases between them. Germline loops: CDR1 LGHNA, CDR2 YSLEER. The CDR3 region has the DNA TGCGCCAGCAGCCAAGACCCTTTTCGAGTTCTAGAGGGCTACACCTTC. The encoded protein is CASSQDPFRVLEGYTF.

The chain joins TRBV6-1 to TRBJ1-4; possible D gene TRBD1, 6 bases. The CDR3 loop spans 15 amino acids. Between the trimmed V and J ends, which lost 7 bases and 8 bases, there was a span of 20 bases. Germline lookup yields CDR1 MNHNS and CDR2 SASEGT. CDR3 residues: CASTNRDQRGEKLFF. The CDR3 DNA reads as TGTGCCAGCACCAACAGGGACCAACGTGGGGAAAAACTGTTTTTT.

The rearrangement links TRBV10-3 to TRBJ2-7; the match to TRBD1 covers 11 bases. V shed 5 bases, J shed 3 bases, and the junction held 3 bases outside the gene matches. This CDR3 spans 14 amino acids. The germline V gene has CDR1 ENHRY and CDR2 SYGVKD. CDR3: CAISYGTGGYEQYF. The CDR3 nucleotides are TGTGCCATCAGTTACGGGACAGGGGGCTACGAGCAGTACTTC.

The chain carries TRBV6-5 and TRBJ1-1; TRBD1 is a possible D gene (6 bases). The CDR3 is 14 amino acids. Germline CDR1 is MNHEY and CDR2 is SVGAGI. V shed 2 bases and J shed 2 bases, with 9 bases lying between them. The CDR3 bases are TGTGCCAGCAGTTACGGGACATTCAACACTGAAGCTTTCTTT. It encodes CASSYGTFNTEAFF.

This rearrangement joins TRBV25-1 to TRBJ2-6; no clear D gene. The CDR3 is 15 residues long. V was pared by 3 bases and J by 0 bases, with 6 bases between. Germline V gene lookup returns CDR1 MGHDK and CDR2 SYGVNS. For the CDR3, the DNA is TGTGCCAGCAGTGATAGGGTCTCTGGGGCCAACGTCCTGACTTTC. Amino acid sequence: CASSDRVSGANVLTF. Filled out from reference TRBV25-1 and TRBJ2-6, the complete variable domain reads EADIYQTPRYLVIGTGKKITLECSQTMGHDKMYWYQQDPGMELHLIHYSYGVNSTEKGDLSSESTVSRIRTEHFPLTLESARPSHTSQYLCASSDRVSGANVLTFGAGSRLTVL.

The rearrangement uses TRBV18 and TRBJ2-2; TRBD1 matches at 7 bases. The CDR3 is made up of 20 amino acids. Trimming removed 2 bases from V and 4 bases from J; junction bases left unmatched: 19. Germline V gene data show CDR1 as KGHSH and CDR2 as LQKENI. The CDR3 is CASSPAPPGGDVESTGELFF. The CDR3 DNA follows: TGTGCCAGCTCACCAGCCCCCCCAGGGGGAGACGTGGAGAGCACCGGGGAGCTGTTTTTT.

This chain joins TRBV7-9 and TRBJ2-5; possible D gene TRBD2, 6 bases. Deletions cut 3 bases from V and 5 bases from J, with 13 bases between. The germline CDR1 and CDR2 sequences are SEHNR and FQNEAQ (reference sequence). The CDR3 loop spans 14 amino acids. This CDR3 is CASSLQTSKETQYF. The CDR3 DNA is TGTGCCAGCAGCTTGCAGACTAGTAAGGAGACCCAGTACTTC.

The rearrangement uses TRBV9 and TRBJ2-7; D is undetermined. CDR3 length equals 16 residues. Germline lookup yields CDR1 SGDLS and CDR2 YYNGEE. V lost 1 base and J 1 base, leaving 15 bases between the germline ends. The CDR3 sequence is CASSVSGQPESYEQYF. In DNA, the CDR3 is TGTGCCAGCAGCGTATCCGGGCAGCCGGAATCCTACGAGCAGTACTTC.

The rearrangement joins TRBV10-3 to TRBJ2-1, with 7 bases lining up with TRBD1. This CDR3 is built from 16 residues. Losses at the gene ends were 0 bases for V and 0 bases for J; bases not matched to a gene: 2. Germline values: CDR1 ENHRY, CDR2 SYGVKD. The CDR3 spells CAISESGTDSYNEQFF. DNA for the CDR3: TGTGCCATCAGTGAGTCGGGGACAGACTCCTACAATGAGCAGTTCTTC.

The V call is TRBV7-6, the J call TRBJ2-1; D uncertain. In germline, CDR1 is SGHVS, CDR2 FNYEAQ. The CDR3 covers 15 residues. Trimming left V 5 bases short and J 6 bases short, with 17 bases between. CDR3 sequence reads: CASSPIRVISNEQFF. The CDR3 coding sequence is TGTGCCAGCAGCCCCATTAGGGTGATCAGCAATGAGCAGTTCTTC.

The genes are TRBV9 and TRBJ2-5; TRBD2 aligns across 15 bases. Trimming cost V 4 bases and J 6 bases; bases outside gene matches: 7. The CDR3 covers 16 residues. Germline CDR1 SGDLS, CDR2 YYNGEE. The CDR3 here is CASSPRTSGGEQTQYF. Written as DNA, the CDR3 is TGTGCCAGCAGCCCCCGGACTAGCGGGGGGGAGCAGACCCAGTACTTC.

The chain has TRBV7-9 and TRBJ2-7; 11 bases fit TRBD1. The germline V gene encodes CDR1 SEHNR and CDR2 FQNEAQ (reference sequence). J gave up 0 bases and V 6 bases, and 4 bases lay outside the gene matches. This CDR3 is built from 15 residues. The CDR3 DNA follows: TGTGCCAGCAGTTGGGGGACAGGGGGCTCCTACGAGCAGTACTTC. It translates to CASSWGTGGSYEQYF. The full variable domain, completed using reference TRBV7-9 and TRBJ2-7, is DTGVSQNPRHKITKRGQNVTFRCDPISEHNRLYWYRQTLGQGPEFLTYFQNEAQLEKSRLLSDRFSAERPKGSFSTLEIQRTEQGDSAMYLCASSWGTGGSYEQYFGPGTRLTVT.

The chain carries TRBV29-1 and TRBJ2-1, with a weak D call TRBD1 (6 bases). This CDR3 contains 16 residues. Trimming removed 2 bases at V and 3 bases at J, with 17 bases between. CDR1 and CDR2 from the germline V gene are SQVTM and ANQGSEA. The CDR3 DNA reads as TGCAGCGTTGAATTTAGGGACATTCTCTTCTACAATGAGCAGTTCTTC. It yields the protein CSVEFRDILFYNEQFF.

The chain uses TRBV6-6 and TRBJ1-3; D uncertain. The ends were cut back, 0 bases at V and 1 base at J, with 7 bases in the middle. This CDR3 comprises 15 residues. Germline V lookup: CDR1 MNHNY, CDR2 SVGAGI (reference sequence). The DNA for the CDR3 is TGTGCCAGCAGTTACTCGAGAGTATCTGGAAACACCATATATTTT. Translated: CASSYSRVSGNTIYF.

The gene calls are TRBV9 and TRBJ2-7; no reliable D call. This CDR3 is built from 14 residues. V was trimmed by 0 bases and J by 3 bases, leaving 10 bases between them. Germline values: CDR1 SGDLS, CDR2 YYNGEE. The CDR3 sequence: CASSVGGLLYEQYF. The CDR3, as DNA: TGTGCCAGCAGCGTAGGGGGTCTTCTCTACGAGCAGTACTTC.

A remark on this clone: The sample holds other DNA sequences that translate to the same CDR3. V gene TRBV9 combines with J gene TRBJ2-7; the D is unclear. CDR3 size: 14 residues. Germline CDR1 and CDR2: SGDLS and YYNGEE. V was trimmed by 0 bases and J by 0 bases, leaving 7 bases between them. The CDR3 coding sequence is TGTGCCAGCAGCGTAGTAGGCAGCTCCTACGAGCAGTACTTC. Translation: CASSVVGSSYEQYF.

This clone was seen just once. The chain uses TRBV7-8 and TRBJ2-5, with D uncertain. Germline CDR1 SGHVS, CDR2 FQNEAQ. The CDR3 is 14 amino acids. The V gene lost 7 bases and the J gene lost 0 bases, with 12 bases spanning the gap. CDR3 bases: TGTGCCAGCAACCCACGGACGGACCAAGAGACCCAGTACTTC. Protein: CASNPRTDQETQYF. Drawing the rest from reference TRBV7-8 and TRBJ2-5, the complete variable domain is GAGVSQSPRYKVAKRGQDVALRCDPISGHVSLFWYQQALGQGPEFLTYFQNEAQLDKSGLPSDRFFAERPEGSVSTLKIQRTQQEDSAVYLCASNPRTDQETQYFGPGTRLLVL.

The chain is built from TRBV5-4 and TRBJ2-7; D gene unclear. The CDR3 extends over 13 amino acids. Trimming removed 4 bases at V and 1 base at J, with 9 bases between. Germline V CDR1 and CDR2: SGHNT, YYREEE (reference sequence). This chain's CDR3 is CASSAWTSYEQYF. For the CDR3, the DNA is TGTGCCAGCAGCGCCTGGACGTCCTACGAGCAGTACTTC.

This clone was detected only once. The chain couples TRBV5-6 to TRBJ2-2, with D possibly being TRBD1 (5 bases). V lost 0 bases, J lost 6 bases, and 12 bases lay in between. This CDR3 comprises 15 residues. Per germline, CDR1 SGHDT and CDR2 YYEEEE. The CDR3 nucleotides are TGTGCCAGCAGCTTGGTCGTCAGGGCGGCCGGGGAGCTGTTTTTT. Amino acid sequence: CASSLVVRAAGELFF. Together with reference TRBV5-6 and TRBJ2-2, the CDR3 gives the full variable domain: DAGVTQSPTHLIKTRGQQVTLRCSPKSGHDTVSWYQQALGQGPQFIFQYYEEEERQRGNFPDRFSGHQFPNYSSELNVNALLLGDSALYLCASSLVVRAAGELFFGEGSRLTVL.

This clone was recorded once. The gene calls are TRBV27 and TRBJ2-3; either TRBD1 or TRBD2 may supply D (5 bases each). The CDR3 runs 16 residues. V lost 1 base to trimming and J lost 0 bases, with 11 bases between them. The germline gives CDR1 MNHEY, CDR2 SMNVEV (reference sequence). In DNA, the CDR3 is TGTGCCAGCAGTTTATTTGTGGGGGATAGCACAGATACGCAGTATTTT. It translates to CASSLFVGDSTDTQYF.

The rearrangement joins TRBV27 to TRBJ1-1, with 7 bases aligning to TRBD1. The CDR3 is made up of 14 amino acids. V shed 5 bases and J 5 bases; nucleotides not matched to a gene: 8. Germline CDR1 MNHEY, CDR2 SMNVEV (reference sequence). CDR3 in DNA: TGTGCCAGCAGTCCGACAGGGAGAGGGACTGAAGCTTTCTTT. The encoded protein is CASSPTGRGTEAFF.

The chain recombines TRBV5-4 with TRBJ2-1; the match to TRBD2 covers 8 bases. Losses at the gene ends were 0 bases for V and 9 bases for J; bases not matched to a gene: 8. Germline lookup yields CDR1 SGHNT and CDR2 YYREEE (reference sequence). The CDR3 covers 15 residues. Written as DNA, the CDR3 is TGTGCCAGCAGCTTGGGAGGCGGGGGGTTGGGTGAGCAGTTCTTC. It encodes CASSLGGGGLGEQFF.

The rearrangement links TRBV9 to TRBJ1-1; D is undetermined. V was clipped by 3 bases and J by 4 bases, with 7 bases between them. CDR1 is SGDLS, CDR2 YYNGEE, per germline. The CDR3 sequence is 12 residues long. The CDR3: CASSADTTEAFF. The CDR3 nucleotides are TGTGCCAGCAGCGCCGACACCACTGAAGCTTTCTTT. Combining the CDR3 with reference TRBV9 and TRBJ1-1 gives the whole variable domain DSGVTQTPKHLITATGQRVTLRCSPRSGDLSVYWYQQSLDQGLQFLIQYYNGEERAKGNILERFSAQQFPDLHSELNLSSLELGDSALYFCASSADTTEAFFGQGTRLTVV.

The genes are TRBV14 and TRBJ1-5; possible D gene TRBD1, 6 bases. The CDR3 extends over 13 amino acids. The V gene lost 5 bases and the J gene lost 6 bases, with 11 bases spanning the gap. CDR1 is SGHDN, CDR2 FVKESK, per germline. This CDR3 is CASSISRGQPQHF. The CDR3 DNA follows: TGTGCCAGCAGCATATCCAGGGGTCAGCCCCAGCATTTT. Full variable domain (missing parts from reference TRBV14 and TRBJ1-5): EAGVTQFPSHSVIEKGQTVTLRCDPISGHDNLYWYRRVMGKEIKFLLHFVKESKQDESGMPNNRFLAERTGGTYSTLKVQPAELEDSGVYFCASSISRGQPQHFGDGTRLSIL.

This chain's CDR3 is CASSRGGTGVFEAFF. The CDR3 bases are TGCGCCAGCAGCCGGGGTGGGACAGGGGTATTTGAAGCTTTCTTT. The gene calls are TRBV4-3 and TRBJ1-1; TRBD1 matches 10 bases. Germline loops: CDR1 LGHNA, CDR2 YSLEER. The CDR3 loop spans 15 amino acids. V lost 4 bases to trimming and J lost 7 bases; unmatched junction nucleotides: 9.

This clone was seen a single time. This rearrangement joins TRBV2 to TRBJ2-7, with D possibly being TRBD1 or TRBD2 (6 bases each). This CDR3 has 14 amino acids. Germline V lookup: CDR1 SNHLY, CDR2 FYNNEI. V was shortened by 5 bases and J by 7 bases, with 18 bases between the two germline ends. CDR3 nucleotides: TGTGCCAGCAGTTTTAAGGGGGGTCCTTTTGAGCAGTACTTC. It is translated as CASSFKGGPFEQYF.

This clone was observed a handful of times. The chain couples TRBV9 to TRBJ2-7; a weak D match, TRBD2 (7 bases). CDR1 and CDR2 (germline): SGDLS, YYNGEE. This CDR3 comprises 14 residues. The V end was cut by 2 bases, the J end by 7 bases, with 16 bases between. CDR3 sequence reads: CASSVSGGAEEQYF. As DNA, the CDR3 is TGTGCCAGCAGCGTTAGTGGGGGGGCGGAGGAGCAGTACTTC.

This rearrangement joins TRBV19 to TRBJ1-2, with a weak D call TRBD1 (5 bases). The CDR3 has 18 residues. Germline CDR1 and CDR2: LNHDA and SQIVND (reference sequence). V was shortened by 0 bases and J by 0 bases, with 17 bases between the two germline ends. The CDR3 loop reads CASSIDRTGERANYGYTF. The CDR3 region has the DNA TGTGCCAGTAGTATAGATCGTACGGGGGAGCGCGCTAACTATGGCTACACCTTC.

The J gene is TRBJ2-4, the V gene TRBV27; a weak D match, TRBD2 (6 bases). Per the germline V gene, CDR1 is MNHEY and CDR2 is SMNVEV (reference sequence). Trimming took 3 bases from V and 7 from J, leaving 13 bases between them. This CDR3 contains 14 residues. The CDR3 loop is CASSLRRETNIQYF. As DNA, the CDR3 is TGTGCCAGCAGTTTGCGGCGGGAAACTAACATTCAGTACTTC.

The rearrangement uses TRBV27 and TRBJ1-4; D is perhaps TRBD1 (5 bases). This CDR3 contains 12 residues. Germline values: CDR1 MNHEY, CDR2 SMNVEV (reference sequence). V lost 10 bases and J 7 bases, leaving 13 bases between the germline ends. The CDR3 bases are TGTGCCACCGGGACCTACAGTGAAAAACTGTTTTTT. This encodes CATGTYSEKLFF.

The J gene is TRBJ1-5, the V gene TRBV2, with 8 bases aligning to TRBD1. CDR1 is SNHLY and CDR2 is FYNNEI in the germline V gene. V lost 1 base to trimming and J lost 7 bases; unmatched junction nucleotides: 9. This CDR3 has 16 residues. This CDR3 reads CASSEDPGQGVQPQHF. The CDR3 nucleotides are TGTGCCAGCAGTGAAGATCCAGGACAGGGTGTACAGCCCCAGCATTTT.